The rows below give T cell receptor beta chains drawn from one sample of a study of cytomegalovirus exposure and HLA in healthy donors. Libraries were prepared by immunoSEQ multiplex PCR; TCRdb keeps only in-frame clonotypes and omits some of them. The table includes some 61,000 clones, approximately 96% detected once. Source material: PBMCs. The receptors here all came from a woman between 18 and 29 years old in good health and CMV-seropositive. Both conserved end residues are part of each CDR3. A row's size may be missing; if present it is once, few, many or a size class.

TRBV27,13,TRBJ2-7,-,CASGQGFSYEQYF
TRBV7-9,13,TRBJ2-7,few,CASSGVLTYEQYF
TRBV6-6,14,TRBJ1-1,-,CASSYSGHNTEAFF
TRBV7-9,16,TRBJ1-5,-,CASSNGQGGSNQPQHF
TRBV28,17,TRBJ2-7,-,CASSLGGGAFRNYEQYF
TRBV4-2,17,TRBJ2-7,-,CASSQDGRTGQPYEQYF
TRBV5-6,16,TRBJ2-1,-,CASSFRGLASYNEQFF
TRBV30,15,TRBJ2-1,-,CAWSGDYRHNNEQFF
TRBV19,15,TRBJ2-5,-,CASSSRQLIEETQYF
TRBV30,13,TRBJ1-1,-,CAWGGDSNTEAFF
TRBV11-1,13,TRBJ1-1,once,CASSYFMNTEAFF
TRBV6-5,14,TRBJ1-5,-,CASSRRGADQPQHF
TRBV6-1,20,TRBJ2-3,-,CASSDPGLAGPRVSTDTQYF
TRBV5-1,15,TRBJ2-1,-,CASSSDRGQYNEQFF
TRBV18,17,TRBJ2-2,-,CASSPLEAGANTGELFF
TRBV14,13,TRBJ2-5,-,CASSRGRVSTQYF
TRBV7-9,15,TRBJ2-2,-,CASSPTGESTGELFF
TRBV10-3,16,TRBJ2-1,-,CAISESGQGKINEQFF
TRBV27,17,TRBJ2-5,once,CASRKNLIAGIQETQYF
TRBV10-3,11,TRBJ2-1,-,CAISEGDEQFF
TRBV7-9,14,TRBJ2-7,-,CASSLLDTPLKQYF
TRBV5-5,14,TRBJ1-5,-,CASSLVEASQPQHF
TRBV25-1,12,TRBJ1-1,-,CASGLRNTEAFF
TRBV28,16,TRBJ1-3,-,CASSFRRRASGNTIYF
TRBV28,13,TRBJ1-1,-,CASKDRAQTEAFF
TRBV27,15,TRBJ2-5,-,CASSVFGVFGETQYF
TRBV7-9,12,TRBJ1-5,-,CASSPIGTSQHF
TRBV30,13,TRBJ1-6,-,CACTDTYNSPLHF
TRBV5-6,15,TRBJ1-1,-,CASSWLGQGGTEAFF
TRBV9,14,TRBJ2-1,-,CASSVTASYNEQFF
TRBV11-2,16,TRBJ2-2,-,CASRLAGGRDTGELFF
TRBV28,14,TRBJ1-2,-,CASSLGDTFYGYTF
TRBV15,19,TRBJ2-7,once,CATSRDPPIAGSISYEQYF
TRBV28,11,TRBJ1-5,-,CATGSFQPQHF
TRBV4-2,19,TRBJ2-2,-,CASSQDTYSGRPNTGELFF
TRBV15,14,TRBJ2-5,-,CATSSLRQQETQYF
TRBV10-2,13,TRBJ1-1,-,CASRVRGYTEAFF
TRBV6-5,15,TRBJ2-7,-,CASTLTSGSGYEQYF
TRBV14,13,TRBJ1-2,-,CASSQRQGYGYTF
TRBV7-8,14,TRBJ2-7,-,CASSFVPGQGEQYF
TRBV6-6,14,TRBJ1-1,-,CASSLRKGVTEAFF
TRBV5-4,15,TRBJ2-3,-,CASSGTGVFSDTQYF
TRBV6-1,15,TRBJ1-2,-,CASSEALLRVDGYTF
TRBV7-9,15,TRBJ1-1,-,CASSLVQRLNTEAFF
TRBV2,15,TRBJ2-1,-,CASTVEGLAGDEQFF